This passage covers 8 T cell receptor beta chains from one sample sequenced in a study of cytomegalovirus exposure and HLA in healthy donors. Researchers ran the PCR with 60 Vbeta and 13 Jbeta primers. Libraries were prepared by immunoSEQ multiplex PCR; TCRdb keeps only in-frame clonotypes and omits some of them. This table holds 100,000 to 150,000 clones, less than 85% found once. What was sequenced was PBMCs. These receptor sequences come from a man younger than 45 in good health and CMV-seropositive.

The chain links TRBV6-5 to TRBJ2-1, with 11 bases aligning to TRBD1. Trimming cost V 5 bases and J 6 bases; bases outside gene matches: 3. This CDR3 is 14 amino acids long. Germline V gene lookup returns CDR1 MNHEY and CDR2 SVGAGI. For the CDR3, the DNA is TGTGCCAGCAGTACCGGGACAGGGGGCAATGAGCAGTTCTTC. Translating gives CASSTGTGGNEQFF.

There are a few counts of this clone. This chain joins TRBV7-8 and TRBJ1-5; no reliable D call. Germline CDR1 reads SGHVS; CDR2 reads FQNEAQ. There are 12 residues in the CDR3. V was pared by 1 base and J by 6 bases, with 4 bases between. The CDR3 protein is CASSLGSQPQHF. The DNA for the CDR3 is TGTGCCAGCAGCTTAGGGAGTCAGCCCCAGCATTTT.

The genes are TRBV2 and TRBJ1-5, with D tentatively TRBD1 (6 bases). V lost 7 bases and J 7 bases, leaving 14 bases between the germline ends. Germline CDR1 reads SNHLY; CDR2 reads FYNNEI. CDR3 length equals 13 residues. The CDR3 spells CASNRVMGQPQHF. The CDR3 DNA sequence: TGTGCCAGCAACAGGGTAATGGGACAGCCCCAGCATTTT.

This clone appeared a few times. V and J are TRBV6-1 and TRBJ2-5; D is perhaps TRBD1 (6 bases). Trimming took off 1 base at V and 1 base at J, with 10 bases between the two ends. CDR1 is MNHNS, CDR2 SASEGT, per germline. This CDR3 comprises 15 residues. CDR3 bases: TGTGCCAGCAGTGAAGGCCAGGGGACCCAAGAGACCCAGTACTTC. The encoded protein is CASSEGQGTQETQYF.

This clone has just one count. V is TRBV27 and J is TRBJ1-2, with TRBD1 matching over 7 bases. V dropped 9 bases and J dropped 2; count of bases not matched to a gene: 6. The CDR3 has 13 residues. Germline lookup yields CDR1 MNHEY and CDR2 SMNVEV (reference sequence). CDR3 in DNA: TGTGCCAGTGGGACAGTTGAAAACTATGGCTACACCTTC. This codes for CASGTVENYGYTF.

The J gene is TRBJ2-7, the V gene TRBV18; the match to TRBD2 covers 8 bases. Germline V gives CDR1 KGHSH, CDR2 LQKENI. With V trimmed by 3 bases and J by 5 bases, 9 bases remained unmatched. CDR3 length: 15 residues. The CDR3 reads CASSPGRAGGDEQYF. CDR3 bases: TGTGCCAGCTCACCCGGGAGGGCTGGTGGTGACGAGCAGTACTTC.

This chain joins TRBV19 and TRBJ2-7; the D gene is possibly TRBD1 (6 bases). The V end lost 4 bases, the J end lost 2 bases, and 9 bases lay between the germline ends. The CDR3 length is 13 residues. The germline CDR1 and CDR2 sequences are LNHDA and SQIVND (reference sequence). The CDR3 sequence: CASSRQDAYEQYF. The CDR3 DNA reads as TGTGCCAGTAGTAGACAGGACGCCTACGAGCAGTACTTC.

V usage is TRBV11-1 and J usage is TRBJ1-2; D is unresolved. V was shortened by 8 bases and J by 7 bases, with 14 bases between the two germline ends. Germline loops: CDR1 SGHAT, CDR2 FQDESV (reference sequence). This CDR3 has 12 amino acids. The CDR3 coding sequence is TGTGCCAGCTCCTCCCGCAGATCTGGCTACACCTTC. Its protein product is CASSSRRSGYTF.